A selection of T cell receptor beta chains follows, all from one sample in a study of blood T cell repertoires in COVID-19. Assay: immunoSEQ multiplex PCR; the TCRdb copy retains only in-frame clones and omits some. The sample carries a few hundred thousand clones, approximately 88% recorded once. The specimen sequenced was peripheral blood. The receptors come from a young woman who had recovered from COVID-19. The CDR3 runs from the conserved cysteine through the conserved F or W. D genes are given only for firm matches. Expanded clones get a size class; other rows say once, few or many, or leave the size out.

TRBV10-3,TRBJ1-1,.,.,TGTGCCATCAGTGACTCAGGGAAGAACACTGAAGCTTTCTTT,CAISDSGKNTEAFF
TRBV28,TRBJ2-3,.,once,TGTGCCAGCAGTTTAGGGGGCATTACCTACACCACAGATACGCAGTATTTT,CASSLGGITYTTDTQYF
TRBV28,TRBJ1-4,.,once,TGTGCCAGCGGGAGGGGCGCTGATGAAAAACTGTTTTTT,CASGRGADEKLFF
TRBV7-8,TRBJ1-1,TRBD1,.,TGTGCCAGCAGCTGGGACAGGGACACTGAAGCTTTCTTT,CASSWDRDTEAFF
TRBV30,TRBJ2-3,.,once,TGTGCCTGGAAGATTAGTGGGGCCACAGATACGCAGTATTTT,CAWKISGATDTQYF
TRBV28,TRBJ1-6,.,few,TGTGCCAGCAGTTCCCAGAATTATAATTCACCCCTCCACTTT,CASSSQNYNSPLHF
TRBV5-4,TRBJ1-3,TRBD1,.,TGTGCCAGCAGCTACGACAGGGTGGCTGGAAACACCATATATTTT,CASSYDRVAGNTIYF
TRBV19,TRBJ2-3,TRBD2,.,TGTGCCAGTAGTATAGCCCCCTCGACTAGCGGGGGCACAGATACGCAGTATTTT,CASSIAPSTSGGTDTQYF
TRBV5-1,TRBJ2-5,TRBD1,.,TGCGCCAGCAGCGGTCGTGGACAGGAAGAGACCCAGTACTTC,CASSGRGQEETQYF
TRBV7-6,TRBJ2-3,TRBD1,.,TGTGCCAGCAGCTTAGTGACAGGGGGGGATACGCAGTATTTT,CASSLVTGGDTQYF
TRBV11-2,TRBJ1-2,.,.,TGTGCCAGCAGCTTAGATCTCACAGGCTATGGCTACACCTTC,CASSLDLTGYGYTF
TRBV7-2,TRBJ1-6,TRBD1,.,TGTGCCAGCAGAACAGGGGGTCCCGGGAATTCACCCCTCCACTTT,CASRTGGPGNSPLHF
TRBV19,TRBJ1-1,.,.,TGTGCCAGTAGTATAGATGGGAGAGGGCTGAACACTGAAGCTTTCTTT,CASSIDGRGLNTEAFF
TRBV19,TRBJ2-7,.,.,TGTGCCAGTAGTCGAGGGCTGGGCGAGCAGTACTTC,CASSRGLGEQYF
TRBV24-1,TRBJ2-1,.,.,TGTGCCACCAGTGACCCGAGGGGGGGAATTATCGATGAGCAGTTCTTC,CATSDPRGGIIDEQFF
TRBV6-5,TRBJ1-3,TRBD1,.,TGTGCCAGCAACTCAGGGGGCGCGTCTGGAAACACCATATATTTT,CASNSGGASGNTIYF
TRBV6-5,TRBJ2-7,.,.,TGTGCCAGCAGTTCCGGGGGCGAGCAGTACTTC,CASSSGGEQYF
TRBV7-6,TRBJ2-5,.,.,TGTGCCAGCAGCTTTTGGTCGGAAGAGACCCAGTACTTC,CASSFWSEETQYF
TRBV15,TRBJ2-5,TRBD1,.,TGTGCCACCAGCAGAGACCCGGACAGGTTCTCCGAGACCCAGTACTTC,CATSRDPDRFSETQYF
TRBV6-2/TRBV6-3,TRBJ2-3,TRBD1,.,TGTGCCAGCAGTATCAGGGGGCGGACGCAGTATTTT,CASSIRGRTQYF
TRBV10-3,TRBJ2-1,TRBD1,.,TGTGCCATCAGTCTCGAACGGGACAGCAGCTCCTACAATGAGCAGTTCTTC,CAISLERDSSSYNEQFF
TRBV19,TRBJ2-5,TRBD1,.,TGTGCCAGTAGTACGACAGGGGGAGAGACCCAGTACTTC,CASSTTGGETQYF
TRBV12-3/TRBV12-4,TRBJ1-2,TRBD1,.,TGTGCCAGCAGGTGGGACAGGGGCTATGGCTACACCTTC,CASRWDRGYGYTF
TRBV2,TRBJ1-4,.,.,TGTGCCAGTAACCGGGGAGGTGGAAATGAAAAACTGTTTTTT,CASNRGGGNEKLFF
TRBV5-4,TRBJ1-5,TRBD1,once,TGTGCCAGCAGCATTGCAGGGGGCGTAGGTCAGCCCCAGCATTTT,CASSIAGGVGQPQHF
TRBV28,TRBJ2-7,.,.,TGTGCCAGCAGTACCCCTCGGGGAACCTCCTACGAGCAGTACTTC,CASSTPRGTSYEQYF
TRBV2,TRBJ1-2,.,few,TGTGCCACCCAAGGACATGCCAACTATGGCTACACCTTC,CATQGHANYGYTF
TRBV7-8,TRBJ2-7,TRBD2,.,TGTGCCAGCAGCGCGCGGTTCGGGACTAGCTTCCTCCACGAGCAGTACTTC,CASSARFGTSFLHEQYF
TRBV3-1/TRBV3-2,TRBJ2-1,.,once,TGTGCCAGCAGCCAAGATAGGTCAGGGATAGGCGATGAGCAGTTCTTC,CASSQDRSGIGDEQFF
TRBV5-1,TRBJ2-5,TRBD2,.,TGCGCCAGCAGCTTGGCGAGCGGGGGGGAGACCCAGTACTTC,CASSLASGGETQYF
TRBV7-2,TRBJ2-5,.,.,TGTGCCAGCAGCCCCTGGCGGGAAGAGACCCAGTACTTC,CASSPWREETQYF
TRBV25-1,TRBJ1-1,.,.,TGTGCCAGCAGTGAATATGGGCAGGGAATGAACACTGAAGCTTTCTTT,CASSEYGQGMNTEAFF
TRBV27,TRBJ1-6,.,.,TGTGCCAGCAGTTTATTGTGGACAGCAAATTCACCCCTCCACTTT,CASSLLWTANSPLHF
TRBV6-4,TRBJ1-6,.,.,TGTGCCAGCAGTGCCCCGACATCCTCCTATAATTCACCCCTCCACTTT,CASSAPTSSYNSPLHF
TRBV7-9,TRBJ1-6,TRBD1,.,TGTGCCAGCAGCTCTACAGGGGTTCACCTCCACTTT,CASSSTGVHLHF
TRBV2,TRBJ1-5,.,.,TGTGCCAGCTCACGGGGTACTACTAATCAGCCCCAGCATTTT,CASSRGTTNQPQHF
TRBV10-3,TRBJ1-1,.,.,TGTGCCATCAGTGAGTCACAAAGCGAGCGTGAAGCTTTCTTT,CAISESQSEREAFF
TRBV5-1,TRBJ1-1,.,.,TGCGCCAGCAGCTTGCTTGACAGTTTGACTGAAGCTTTCTTT,CASSLLDSLTEAFF
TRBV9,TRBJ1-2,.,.,TGTGCCAGCAGCCCCGGCGGGGCGTCGTCCGACGCCAGTTTGAGGGCCTTC,CASSPGGASSDASLRAF
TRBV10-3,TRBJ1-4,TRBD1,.,TGTGCCATCAGTGTGGGGACAGGGGACGAAAAACTGTTTTTT,CAISVGTGDEKLFF
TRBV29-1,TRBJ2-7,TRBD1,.,TGCAGCGTTGAGGGGACAGGGGGCTACGAGCAGTACTTC,CSVEGTGGYEQYF
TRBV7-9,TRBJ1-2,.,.,TGTGCCAGCAGCTCCGAAGGACAATTCCGTAGCTATGGCTACACCTTC,CASSSEGQFRSYGYTF
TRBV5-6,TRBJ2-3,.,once,TGTGCCAGCAGCTTGGCACCAGGGAGGGATACGCAGTATTTT,CASSLAPGRDTQYF
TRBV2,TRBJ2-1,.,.,TGTGCCAGCAGTGTCGGCTCGGGCAATGAGCAGTTCTTC,CASSVGSGNEQFF
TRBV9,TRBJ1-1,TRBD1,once,TGTGCCAGCAGGGGGGGACAGAAGAACACTGAAGCTTTCTTT,CASRGGQKNTEAFF
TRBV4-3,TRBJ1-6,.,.,TGCGCCAGCAGCCAAGCCCGCAGCTCCTATAATTCACCCCTCCACTTT,CASSQARSSYNSPLHF
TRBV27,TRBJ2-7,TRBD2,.,TGTGCCAGCATTCCGCCGGGACTAGCAAATTCCGAGCAGTACTTC,CASIPPGLANSEQYF
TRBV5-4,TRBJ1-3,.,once,TGTGCCAGCAGCTTACAGGGCAACTCTGGAAACACCATATATTTT,CASSLQGNSGNTIYF
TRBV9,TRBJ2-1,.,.,TGTGCCAGCAGCGTAGCTATGAGTGCGGATAATGAGCAGTTCTTC,CASSVAMSADNEQFF
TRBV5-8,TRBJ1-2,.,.,TGTGCCAGCAGCCGACAGTTTAACTATGGCTACACCTTC,CASSRQFNYGYTF
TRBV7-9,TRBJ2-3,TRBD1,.,TGTGCCAGCAGCAGGGACAGGGAAAAAGATACGCAGTATTTT,CASSRDREKDTQYF
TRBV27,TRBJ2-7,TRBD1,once,TGTGCCAGCAGAAAATTAGAGGGGAGTGGGACAGGGGATCCCTACGAGCAGTACTTC,CASRKLEGSGTGDPYEQYF
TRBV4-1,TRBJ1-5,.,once,TGCGCCAGCAGCCAAGATGAGGGTCGGAATCAGCCCCAGCATTTT,CASSQDEGRNQPQHF
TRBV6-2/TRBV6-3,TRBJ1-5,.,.,TGTGCCAGCAGTATACGGGGGGAGCCCCAGCATTTT,CASSIRGEPQHF
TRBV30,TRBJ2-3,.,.,TGTGCCAGATCTAGGGGCCGCTTAGGAGATACGCAGTATTTT,CARSRGRLGDTQYF
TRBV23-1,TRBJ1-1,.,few,TGCGCCAGCAGTCCTCAACTAGGGTGGAACACTGAAGCTTTCTTT,CASSPQLGWNTEAFF
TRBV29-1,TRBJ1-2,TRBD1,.,TGCAGCACTCGACAGGGCTCTAACTATGGCTACACCTTC,CSTRQGSNYGYTF
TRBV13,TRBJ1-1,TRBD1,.,TGTGCCAGCAGCCAACAGGCCGGCAGGGGGTTCACTGAAGCTTTCTTT,CASSQQAGRGFTEAFF
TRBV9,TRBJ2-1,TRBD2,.,TGTGCCAGCAGCGGGCGGGGGGACTACTACAATGAGCAGTTCTTC,CASSGRGDYYNEQFF